What follows are 24 T cell receptor beta chains derived from one specimen sequenced in a study of sequential checkpoint blockade in melanoma. Produced via immunoSEQ multiplex PCR; TCRdb's table is partial and in-frame only. The repertoire holds approximately 10,000 clones, with 77% as singletons. The treatment here: randomized to nivolumab then ipilimumab (arm A) or the reverse (arm B). The sample was CD8+ T cells sorted from blood (inferred from file names), taken from a patient given nivolumab and ipilimumab in sequence. These receptors all stem from a human donor with melanoma.

The chain joins TRBV21-1 to TRBJ2-1; the listed D gene, TRBD2, was not tested against the DNA. TRBV21-1 is assigned pseudogene status. This CDR3 comprises 15 residues. CDR3 sequence (DNA): TGTGCCAGCATTCTAGCGGGAGCCCATCGCAATGAGCAGTTCTTC. Its protein product is CASILAGAHRNEQFF.

V gene TRBV19 combines with J gene TRBJ1-1, with 8 bases lining up with TRBD1. CDR3 size: 16 residues. V lost 5 bases to trimming and J lost 6 bases; unmatched junction nucleotides: 14. Per germline, CDR1 LNHDA and CDR2 SQIVND (reference sequence). In DNA, the CDR3 is TGTGCCAGTAGTTACCGGACAGGGCGTATTGGCGCTGAAGCTTTCTTT. Amino acid sequence: CASSYRTGRIGAEAFF. Full variable domain (rest looked up from reference TRBV19 and TRBJ1-1): DGGITQSPKYLFRKEGQNVTLSCEQNLNHDAMYWYRQDPGQGLRLIYYSQIVNDFQKGDIAEGYSVSREKKESFPLTVTSAQKNPTAFYLCASSYRTGRIGAEAFFGQGTRLTVV.

The CDR3 DNA is TGTGCCAGCAGTTTACGGGACAGGCGTCTGTACTTC. Translated: CASSLRDRRLYF. The chain employs TRBV27 and TRBJ2-7, with TRBD1 matching 8 bases. Per germline, CDR1 MNHEY and CDR2 SMNVEV (reference sequence). The length of the CDR3 is 12 residues. V lost 2 bases and J lost 12; bases outside the gene matches: 6.

V gene TRBV7-9 combines with J gene TRBJ2-3; TRBD2 is a possible D gene (5 bases). The CDR3 sequence is 15 residues long. Germline CDR1 reads SEHNR; CDR2 reads FQNEAQ (reference sequence). The V end was cut by 11 bases, the J end by 1 base, with 19 bases between. In DNA form, the CDR3 reads TGTGCCTCCCGGCGCGGGCCCCTTGGCACAGATACGCAGTATTTT. This codes for CASRRGPLGTDTQYF. The full variable domain, completed using reference TRBV7-9 and TRBJ2-3, is DTGVSQNPRHKITKRGQNVTFRCDPISEHNRLYWYRQTLGQGPEFLTYFQNEAQLEKSRLLSDRFSAERPKGSFSTLEIQRTEQGDSAMYLCASRRGPLGTDTQYFGPGTRLTVL.

This chain connects TRBV27 to TRBJ2-5; 7 nucleotides match TRBD2. The J segment lost 11 bases and the V segment lost 4 bases, leaving 19 bases of the junction unmatched. This CDR3 is 16 amino acids long. Germline V gene sequence: CDR1 MNHEY, CDR2 SMNVEV (reference sequence). DNA for the CDR3: TGTGCCAGCAGTTCTACCGGGGGTAGCGGGTTTCGGGAGCAGTACTTC. Amino acids: CASSSTGGSGFREQYF.

V is TRBV27 and J is TRBJ2-3; the D gene is possibly TRBD2 (5 bases). Germline V lookup: CDR1 MNHEY, CDR2 SMNVEV (reference sequence). V was trimmed by 11 bases and J by 4 bases, leaving 22 bases between them. The CDR3 consists of 15 residues. CDR3: CACGPVLLGADTQYF. In DNA, the CDR3 is TGTGCCTGCGGGCCGGTTTTGTTGGGCGCAGATACGCAGTATTTT.

The V and J genes are TRBV5-1 and TRBJ2-5; D gene unclear. With the DNA end fitting TRBJ2-7 better, the J assignment may be wrong. This CDR3 is built from 14 residues. Germline loops: CDR1 SGHRS, CDR2 YFSETQ. Here the CDR3 reads CASSLGLYYYEQYF. CDR3 sequence (DNA): TGCGCCAGCAGCTTGGGACTCTACTACTACGAGCAGTACTTC.

The rearrangement uses TRBV27 and TRBJ2-3, with a possible D match to TRBD2 (6 bases). Germline V gives CDR1 MNHEY, CDR2 SMNVEV (reference sequence). The length of the CDR3 is 14 residues. V lost 3 bases, J lost 4 bases, and 11 bases lay in between. CDR3 residues: CASSFLALPDTQYF. In nucleotides, the CDR3 is TGTGCCAGCAGTTTCCTAGCGTTGCCAGATACGCAGTATTTT.

The chain links TRBV19 to TRBJ2-1; 7 bases line up with TRBD2. Unmatched junction bases numbered 7, after V lost 9 bases and J lost 2 bases. The length of the CDR3 is 14 residues. Per the germline V gene, CDR1 is LNHDA and CDR2 is SQIVND (reference sequence). The CDR3 here is CARKIAGAYNEQFF. DNA for the CDR3: TGTGCCAGAAAGATCGCGGGGGCCTACAATGAGCAGTTCTTC.

The genes are TRBV9 and TRBJ2-1; 11 nucleotides line up with TRBD2. Trimming took 0 bases from V and 4 from J; bases not matched to a gene: 3. CDR3 size: 16 residues. The germline V gene encodes CDR1 SGDLS and CDR2 YYNGEE. This CDR3 is CASSVALAGAYNEQFF. CDR3 nucleotide sequence: TGTGCCAGCAGCGTAGCACTAGCGGGAGCTTACAATGAGCAGTTCTTC.

The chain links TRBV7-8 to TRBJ2-5; tentatively, D is TRBD2 (5 bases). The end of the DNA fits TRBJ2-7 better, so the J call may be wrong. This CDR3 is 15 amino acids long. Germline assignment: CDR1 SGHVS and CDR2 FQNEAQ. The CDR3 nucleotides are TGTGCCAGCAGCTTACCGGACGGAGGATCCCACGAGCAGTACTTC. This codes for CASSLPDGGSHEQYF.

This chain uses TRBV27 with TRBJ2-2; a possible D gene is TRBD2 (5 bases). Germline V gene data show CDR1 as MNHEY and CDR2 as SMNVEV (reference sequence). Trimming took off 5 bases at V and 2 bases at J, with 12 bases between the two ends. The CDR3 contains 15 residues. Written as DNA, the CDR3 is TGTGCCAGCAGTCAGAGGGTAGTCAACACCGGGGAGCTGTTTTTT. Its protein product is CASSQRVVNTGELFF.

The chain employs TRBV6-6 and TRBJ1-3; TRBD1 might be the D (5 bases). The length of the CDR3 is 15 residues. Trimming left V 4 bases short and J 1 base short, with 11 bases between. The V gene's germline CDR1 is MNHNY and CDR2 SVGAGI (reference sequence). Here the CDR3 reads CASSWTTVSGNTIYF. The DNA of the CDR3 is TGTGCCAGCAGTTGGACGACAGTATCTGGAAACACCATATATTTT.

V usage is TRBV10-1 and J usage is TRBJ2-7; TRBD2 matches 7 bases. After removal of 4 bases from V and 6 bases from J, the junction contained 6 bases not matched to a gene. The germline V gene has CDR1 WNHNN and CDR2 SYGVQD (reference sequence). The CDR3 loop spans 13 amino acids. The CDR3 DNA follows: TGCGCCAGCAGTGGGGACTACACCTCCGAGCAGTACTTC. Protein product: CASSGDYTSEQYF.

The chain employs TRBV7-2 and TRBJ2-7, with 10 nucleotides matching TRBD1. CDR3 size: 15 residues. Germline CDR1 is SGHTA and CDR2 is FQGNSA. The V gene end was trimmed by 4 bases and the J gene end by 3 bases; junction bases not matched to a gene: 6. CDR3 residues: CASSYGTGVYYEQYF. CDR3 sequence (DNA): TGTGCCAGCAGCTACGGGACAGGGGTATACTACGAGCAGTACTTC.

The V call is TRBV6-5, the J call TRBJ2-7; D remains unclear. V lost 2 bases and J lost 5, with 10 bases in between. Germline CDR1 is MNHEY and CDR2 is SVGAGI. The CDR3 is 13 amino acids. The CDR3 is CASSYPSSNEQYF. CDR3 nucleotides: TGTGCCAGCAGTTACCCGAGTAGCAACGAGCAGTACTTC.

The CDR3 sequence is CASSLRGYEQYF. CDR3 DNA sequence: TGTGCCAGCAGCTTGAGAGGCTACGAGCAGTACTTC. The chain combines TRBV5-8 with TRBJ2-7; no clear D. Germline V gives CDR1 SGHTS, CDR2 YDEGEE. Deletions cut 1 base from V and 3 bases from J, with 5 bases between. The CDR3 contains 12 residues.

This rearrangement joins TRBV6-1 to TRBJ2-7; perhaps TRBD2 as D (6 bases). Trimming pared 4 bases from V and 5 bases from J, leaving 18 bases between. The CDR3 is 15 amino acids. Germline assignment: CDR1 MNHNS and CDR2 SASEGT. CDR3 in amino acids: CASSGDLGGYNEQYF. The CDR3 nucleotides read TGTGCCAGCAGTGGGGATCTGGGGGGATATAACGAGCAGTACTTC.

J is TRBJ1-4 and V is TRBV4-3, with 9 nucleotides matching TRBD1. The CDR3 is 15 residues long. Germline V gives CDR1 LGHNA, CDR2 YSLEER. The junction had 2 bases not matched to a gene; V was cut back by 4 bases and J by 2 bases. CDR3 sequence (DNA): TGCGCCAGCAGCCTCGGGACAGGGACTAATGAAAAACTGTTTTTT. This gives the protein CASSLGTGTNEKLFF.

Here the CDR3 reads CASSSPGTSGIYEQYF. In nucleotides, the CDR3 is TGTGCCAGCAGCTCCCCCGGGACTAGCGGGATCTACGAGCAGTACTTC. The V call is TRBV7-6, the J call TRBJ2-7; 13 nucleotides agree with TRBD2. From germline, CDR1 is SGHVS and CDR2 FNYEAQ. With V trimmed by 4 bases and J by 3 bases, 6 bases remained unmatched. This CDR3 contains 16 residues. The complete variable domain, with remaining parts taken from reference TRBV7-6 and TRBJ2-7, reads GAGVSQSPRYKVTKRGQDVALRCDPISGHVSLYWYRQALGQGPEFLTYFNYEAQQDKSGLPNDRFSAERPEGSISTLTIQRTEQRDSAMYRCASSSPGTSGIYEQYFGPGTRLTVT.

The rearrangement links TRBV7-9 to TRBJ1-3; D perhaps matches TRBD1 (5 bases). V lost 1 base to trimming and J lost 7 bases, with 14 bases between them. CDR3 length: 15 amino acids. Germline V lookup: CDR1 SEHNR, CDR2 FQNEAQ (reference sequence). The CDR3 loop is CASSLGTGLRNTIYF. CDR3 sequence (DNA): TGTGCCAGCAGCTTAGGAACAGGCCTCCGGAACACCATATATTTT.

The chain links TRBV10-3 to TRBJ2-5; 7 bases are shared with TRBD1. The tail of the sequence fits TRBJ2-7 better, so the J call may be wrong. The CDR3 covers 12 residues. Looked up from germline, CDR1 is ENHRY and CDR2 is SYGVKD. The CDR3 spells CASRDSPYEQYF. CDR3 in DNA: TGTGCCTCCCGGGACAGCCCGTACGAGCAGTACTTC.

In DNA, the CDR3 is TGTGCCAGCAGTTACCCGACTGATAGCAATCAGCCCCAGCATTTT. Translating it yields CASSYPTDSNQPQHF. The chain couples TRBV28 to TRBJ1-5; D is undetermined. V lost 4 bases, J lost 0 bases, and 10 bases lay in between. Germline values: CDR1 MDHEN, CDR2 SYDVKM. The CDR3 runs to 15 residues.

This clone was seen a handful of times. This chain links TRBV10-3 with TRBJ1-2; TRBD1 is a possible D gene (6 bases). The CDR3 covers 15 residues. Germline V gives CDR1 ENHRY, CDR2 SYGVKD. Trimming pared 0 bases from V and 5 bases from J, leaving 13 bases between. The CDR3 DNA reads as TGTGCCATCAGTGAGTCAATGGACAGATCTTATGGCTACACCTTC. Translated: CAISESMDRSYGYTF.